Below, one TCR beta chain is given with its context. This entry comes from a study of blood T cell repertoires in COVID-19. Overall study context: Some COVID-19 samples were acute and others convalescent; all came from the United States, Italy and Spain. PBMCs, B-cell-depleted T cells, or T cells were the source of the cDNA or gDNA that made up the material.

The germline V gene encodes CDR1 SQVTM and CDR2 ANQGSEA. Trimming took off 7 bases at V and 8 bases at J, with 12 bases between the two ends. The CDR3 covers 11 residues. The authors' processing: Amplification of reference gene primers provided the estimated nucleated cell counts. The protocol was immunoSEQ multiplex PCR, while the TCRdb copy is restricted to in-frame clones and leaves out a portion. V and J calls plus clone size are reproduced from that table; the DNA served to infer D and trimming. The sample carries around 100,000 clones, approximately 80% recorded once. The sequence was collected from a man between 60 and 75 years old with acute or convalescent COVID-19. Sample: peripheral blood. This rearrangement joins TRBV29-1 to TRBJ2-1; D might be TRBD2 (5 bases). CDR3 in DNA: TGCAGCGGTACTAGTAGCGATGAGCAGTTCTTC. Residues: CSGTSSDEQFF.